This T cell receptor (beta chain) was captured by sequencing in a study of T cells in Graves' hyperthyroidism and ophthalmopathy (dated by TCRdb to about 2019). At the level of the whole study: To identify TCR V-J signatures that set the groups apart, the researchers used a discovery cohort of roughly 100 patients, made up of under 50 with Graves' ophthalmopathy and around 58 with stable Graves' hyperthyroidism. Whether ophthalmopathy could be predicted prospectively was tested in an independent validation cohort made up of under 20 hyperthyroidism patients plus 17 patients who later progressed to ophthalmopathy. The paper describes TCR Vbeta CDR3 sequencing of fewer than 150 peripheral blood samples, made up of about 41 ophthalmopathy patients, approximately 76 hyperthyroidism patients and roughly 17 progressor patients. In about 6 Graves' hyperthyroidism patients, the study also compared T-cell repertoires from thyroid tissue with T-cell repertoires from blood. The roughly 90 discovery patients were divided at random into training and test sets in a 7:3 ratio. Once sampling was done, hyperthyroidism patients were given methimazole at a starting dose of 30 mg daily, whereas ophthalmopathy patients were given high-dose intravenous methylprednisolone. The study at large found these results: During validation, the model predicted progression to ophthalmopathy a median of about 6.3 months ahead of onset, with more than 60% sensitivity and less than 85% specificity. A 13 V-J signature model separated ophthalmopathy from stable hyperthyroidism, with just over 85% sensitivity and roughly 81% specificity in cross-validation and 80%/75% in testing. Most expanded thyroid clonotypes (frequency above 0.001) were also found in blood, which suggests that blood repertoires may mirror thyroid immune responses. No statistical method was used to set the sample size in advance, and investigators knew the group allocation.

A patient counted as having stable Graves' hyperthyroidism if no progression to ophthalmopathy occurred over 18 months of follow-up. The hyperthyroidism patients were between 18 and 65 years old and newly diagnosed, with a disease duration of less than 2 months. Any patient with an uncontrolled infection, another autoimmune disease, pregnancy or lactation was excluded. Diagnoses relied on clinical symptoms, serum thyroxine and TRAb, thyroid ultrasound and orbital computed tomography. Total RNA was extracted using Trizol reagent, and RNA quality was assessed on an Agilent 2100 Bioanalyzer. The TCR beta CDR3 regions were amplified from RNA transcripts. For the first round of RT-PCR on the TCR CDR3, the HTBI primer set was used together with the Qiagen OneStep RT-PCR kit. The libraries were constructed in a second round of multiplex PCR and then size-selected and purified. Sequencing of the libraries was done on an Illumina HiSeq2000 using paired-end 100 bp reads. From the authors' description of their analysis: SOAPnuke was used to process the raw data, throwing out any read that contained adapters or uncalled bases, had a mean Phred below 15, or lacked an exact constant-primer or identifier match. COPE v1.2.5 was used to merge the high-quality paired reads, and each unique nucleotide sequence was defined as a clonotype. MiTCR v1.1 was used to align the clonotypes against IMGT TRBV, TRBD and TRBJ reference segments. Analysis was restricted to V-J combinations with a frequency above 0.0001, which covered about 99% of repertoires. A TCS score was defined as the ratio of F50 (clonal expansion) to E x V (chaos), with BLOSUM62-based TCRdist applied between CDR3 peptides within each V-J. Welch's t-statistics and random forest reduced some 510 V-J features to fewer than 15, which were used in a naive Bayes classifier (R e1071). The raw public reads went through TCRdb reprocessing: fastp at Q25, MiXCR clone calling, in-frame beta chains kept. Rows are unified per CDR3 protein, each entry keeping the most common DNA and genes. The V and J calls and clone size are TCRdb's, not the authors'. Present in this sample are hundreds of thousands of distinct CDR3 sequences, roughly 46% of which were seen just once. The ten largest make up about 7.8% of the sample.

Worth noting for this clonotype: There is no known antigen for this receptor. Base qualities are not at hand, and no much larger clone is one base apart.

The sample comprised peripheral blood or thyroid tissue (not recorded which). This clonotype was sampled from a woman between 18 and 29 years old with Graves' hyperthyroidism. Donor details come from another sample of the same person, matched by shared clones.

The DNA sequence is given as TGTGCCAGCAGTTTAAGGCGGGGGCCACCCTTGAACACTGAAGCTTTCTTT. Its translation is CASSLRRGPPLNTEAFF. Here the chain combines TRBV12-3 or TRBV12-4 and TRBJ1-1; matching of 6 bases hints at TRBD1 as the D gene. The CDR3 starts with the cysteine, ends with the phenylalanine, and has 17 residues. The CDR3 DNA has 51 bases and is translated from base 1. Relative to germline, V is 2 bases shorter and J is 0 bases shorter, with 16 bases between their ends.